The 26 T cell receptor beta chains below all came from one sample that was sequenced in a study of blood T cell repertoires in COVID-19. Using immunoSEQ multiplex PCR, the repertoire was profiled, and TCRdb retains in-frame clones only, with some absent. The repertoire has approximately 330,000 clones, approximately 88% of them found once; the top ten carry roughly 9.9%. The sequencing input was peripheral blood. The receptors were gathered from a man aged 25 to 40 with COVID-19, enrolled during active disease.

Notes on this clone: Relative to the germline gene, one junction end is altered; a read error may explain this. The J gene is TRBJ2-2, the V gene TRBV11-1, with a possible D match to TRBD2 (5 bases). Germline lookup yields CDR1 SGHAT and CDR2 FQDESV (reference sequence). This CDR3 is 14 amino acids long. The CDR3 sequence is CASSLRRWSGELFF. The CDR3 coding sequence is TGTGCCAGCAGCCTAAGGAGGTGGTCCGGCGAGCTGTTTTTT.

The CDR3 DNA is TGTGCCAGCAGTGAACTCACAGGGGGCCCCAATCAGCCCCAGCATTTT. This sequence encodes CASSELTGGPNQPQHF. The chain couples TRBV6-1 to TRBJ1-5, with 9 bases that match TRBD1. J gave up 3 bases and V 2 bases, and 5 bases lay outside the gene matches. Germline V gene lookup returns CDR1 MNHNS and CDR2 SASEGT. The CDR3 totals 16 residues.

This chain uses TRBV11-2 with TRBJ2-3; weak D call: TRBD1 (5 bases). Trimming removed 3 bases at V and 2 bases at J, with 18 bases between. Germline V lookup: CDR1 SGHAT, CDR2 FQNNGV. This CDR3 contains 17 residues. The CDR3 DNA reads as TGTGCCAGCAGCTTGTTAGGGGCGAGCGACTTCACAGATACGCAGTATTTT. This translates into CASSLLGASDFTDTQYF.

In DNA, the CDR3 is TGTGCCAGCAGCCAATTGGTCGCAGATATTAATTCACCCCTCCACTTT. This translates into CASSQLVADINSPLHF. This chain uses TRBV7-9 with TRBJ1-6; no clear D. The CDR3 sequence is 16 residues long. The V end was cut by 5 bases, the J end by 6 bases, with 17 bases between. Germline loops: CDR1 SEHNR, CDR2 FQNEAQ (reference sequence).

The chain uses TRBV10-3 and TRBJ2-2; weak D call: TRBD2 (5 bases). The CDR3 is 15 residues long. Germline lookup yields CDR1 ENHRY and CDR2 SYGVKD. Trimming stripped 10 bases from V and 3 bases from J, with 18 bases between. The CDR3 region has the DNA TGTGCCACTAATCGGAGGACGGACTACACCGGGGAGCTGTTTTTT. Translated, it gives CATNRRTDYTGELFF.

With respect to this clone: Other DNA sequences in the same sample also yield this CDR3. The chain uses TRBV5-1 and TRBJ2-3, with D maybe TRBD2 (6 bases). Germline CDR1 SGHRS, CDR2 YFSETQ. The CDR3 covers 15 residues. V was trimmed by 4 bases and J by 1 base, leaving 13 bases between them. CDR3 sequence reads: CASSGGTGGTDTQYF. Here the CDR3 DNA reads TGCGCCAGCAGCGGGGGGACCGGGGGCACAGATACGCAGTATTTT.

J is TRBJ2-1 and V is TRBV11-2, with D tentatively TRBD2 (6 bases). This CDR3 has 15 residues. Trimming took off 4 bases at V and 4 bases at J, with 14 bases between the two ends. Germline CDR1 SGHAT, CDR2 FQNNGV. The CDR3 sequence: CASSWRDAEYNEQFF. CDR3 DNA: TGTGCCAGCAGCTGGAGGGACGCGGAATACAATGAGCAGTTCTTC.

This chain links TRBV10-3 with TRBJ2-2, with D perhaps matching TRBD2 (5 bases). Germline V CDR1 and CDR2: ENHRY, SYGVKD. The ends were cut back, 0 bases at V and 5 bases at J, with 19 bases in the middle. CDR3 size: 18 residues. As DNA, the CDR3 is TGTGCCATCAGTGAGTCGAGGTGGAACGGGATTAGTACCGGGGAGCTGTTTTTT. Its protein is CAISESRWNGISTGELFF.

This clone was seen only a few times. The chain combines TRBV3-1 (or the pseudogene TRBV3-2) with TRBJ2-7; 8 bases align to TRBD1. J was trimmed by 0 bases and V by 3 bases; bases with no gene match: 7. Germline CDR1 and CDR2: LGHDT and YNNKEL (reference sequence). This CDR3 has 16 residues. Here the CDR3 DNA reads TGTGCCAGCAGCCATACAGGGGGATTCAGCTCCTACGAGCAGTACTTC. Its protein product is CASSHTGGFSSYEQYF.

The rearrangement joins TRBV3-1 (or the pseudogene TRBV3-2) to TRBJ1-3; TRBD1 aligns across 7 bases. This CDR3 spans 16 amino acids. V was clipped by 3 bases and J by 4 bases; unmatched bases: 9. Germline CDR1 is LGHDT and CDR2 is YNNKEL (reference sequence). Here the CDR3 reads CASSQTGTVSGNTIYF. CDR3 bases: TGTGCCAGCAGCCAGACCGGGACAGTGTCCGGAAACACCATATATTTT.

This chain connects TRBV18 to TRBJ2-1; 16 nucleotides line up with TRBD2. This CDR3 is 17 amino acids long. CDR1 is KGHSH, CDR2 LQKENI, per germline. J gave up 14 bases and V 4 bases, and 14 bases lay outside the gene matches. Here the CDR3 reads CASSRDLPGTSGGAEFF. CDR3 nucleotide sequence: TGTGCCAGCTCACGAGACCTCCCCGGGACTAGCGGGGGGGCTGAGTTCTTC.

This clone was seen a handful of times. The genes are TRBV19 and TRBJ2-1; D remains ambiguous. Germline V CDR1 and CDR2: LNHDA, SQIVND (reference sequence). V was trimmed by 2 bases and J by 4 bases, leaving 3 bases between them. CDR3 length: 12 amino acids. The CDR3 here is CASSISYNEQFF. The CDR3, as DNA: TGTGCCAGTAGTATATCATACAATGAGCAGTTCTTC.

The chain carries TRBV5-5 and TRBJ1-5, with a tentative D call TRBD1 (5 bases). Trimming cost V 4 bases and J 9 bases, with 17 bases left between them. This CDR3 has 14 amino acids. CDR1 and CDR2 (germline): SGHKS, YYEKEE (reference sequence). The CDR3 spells CASSPGGERGPQHF. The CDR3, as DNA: TGTGCCAGCAGCCCGGGGGGAGAAAGGGGGCCCCAGCATTTT.

The CDR3 loop reads CATRSTSGRASDTGELFF. In nucleotides, the CDR3 is TGTGCCACCAGAAGTACTAGCGGGAGGGCCTCGGACACCGGGGAGCTGTTTTTT. The rearrangement joins TRBV15 to TRBJ2-2; 13 positions match TRBD2. Looked up from germline, CDR1 is LNHNV and CDR2 is YYDKDF (reference sequence). With V trimmed by 6 bases and J by 3 bases, 10 bases remained unmatched. This CDR3 has 18 amino acids.

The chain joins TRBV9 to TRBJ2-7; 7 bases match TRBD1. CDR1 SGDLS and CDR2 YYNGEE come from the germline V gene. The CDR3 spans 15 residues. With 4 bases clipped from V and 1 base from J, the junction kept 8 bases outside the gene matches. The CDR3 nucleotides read TGTGCCAGCAGCTTGAGGACAGGCCCATCCTACGAGCAGTACTTC. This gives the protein CASSLRTGPSYEQYF.

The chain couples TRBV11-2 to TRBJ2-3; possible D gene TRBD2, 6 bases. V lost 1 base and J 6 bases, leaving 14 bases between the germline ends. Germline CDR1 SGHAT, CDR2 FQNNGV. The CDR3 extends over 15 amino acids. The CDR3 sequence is CASSLGYGGLDTQYF. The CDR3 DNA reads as TGTGCCAGCAGCTTAGGGTATGGGGGGTTGGATACGCAGTATTTT.

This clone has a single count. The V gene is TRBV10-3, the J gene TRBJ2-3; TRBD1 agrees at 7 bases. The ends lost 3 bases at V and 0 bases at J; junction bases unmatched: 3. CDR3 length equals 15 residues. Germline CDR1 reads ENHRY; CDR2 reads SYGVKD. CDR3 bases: TGTGCCATCAGTGATGAGGGGGCTAGCACAGATACGCAGTATTTT. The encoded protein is CAISDEGASTDTQYF.

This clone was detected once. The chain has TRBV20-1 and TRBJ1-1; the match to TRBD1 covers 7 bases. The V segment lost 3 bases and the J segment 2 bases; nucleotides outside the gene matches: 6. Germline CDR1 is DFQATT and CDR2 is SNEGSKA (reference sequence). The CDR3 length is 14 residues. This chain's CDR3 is CSASSHRGNTEAFF. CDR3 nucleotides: TGCAGTGCTAGTTCCCACAGGGGAAACACTGAAGCTTTCTTT.

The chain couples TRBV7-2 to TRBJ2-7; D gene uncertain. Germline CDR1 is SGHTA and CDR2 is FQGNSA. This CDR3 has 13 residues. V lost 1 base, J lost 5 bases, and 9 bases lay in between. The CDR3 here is CASSLDPGHEQYF. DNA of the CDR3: TGTGCCAGCAGCTTAGATCCAGGCCACGAGCAGTACTTC. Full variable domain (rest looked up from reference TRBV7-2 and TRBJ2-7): GAGVSQSPSNKVTEKGKDVELRCDPISGHTALYWYRQSLGQGLEFLIYFQGNSAPDKSGLPSDRFSAERTGGSVSTLTIQRTQQEDSAVYLCASSLDPGHEQYFGPGTRLTVT.

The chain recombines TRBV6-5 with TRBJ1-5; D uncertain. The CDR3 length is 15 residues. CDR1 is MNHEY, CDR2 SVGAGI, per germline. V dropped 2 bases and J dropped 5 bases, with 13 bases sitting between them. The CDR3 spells CASSYTEIGDQPQHF. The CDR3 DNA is TGTGCCAGCAGTTACACAGAAATCGGTGATCAGCCCCAGCATTTT.

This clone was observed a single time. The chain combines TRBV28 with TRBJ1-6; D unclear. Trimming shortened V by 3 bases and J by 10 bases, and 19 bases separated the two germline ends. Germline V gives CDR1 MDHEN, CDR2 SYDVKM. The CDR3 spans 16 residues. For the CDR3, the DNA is TGTGCCAGCAGTTTTCTTTCGGGTATTCAAGGCTCACCCCTCCACTTT. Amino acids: CASSFLSGIQGSPLHF.

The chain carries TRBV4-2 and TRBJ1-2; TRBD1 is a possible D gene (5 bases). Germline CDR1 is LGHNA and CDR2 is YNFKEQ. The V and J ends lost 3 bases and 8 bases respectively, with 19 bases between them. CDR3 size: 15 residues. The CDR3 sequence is CASSQGLLSQGGYTF. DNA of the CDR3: TGTGCCAGCAGCCAGGGCCTCCTATCTCAGGGCGGCTACACCTTC.

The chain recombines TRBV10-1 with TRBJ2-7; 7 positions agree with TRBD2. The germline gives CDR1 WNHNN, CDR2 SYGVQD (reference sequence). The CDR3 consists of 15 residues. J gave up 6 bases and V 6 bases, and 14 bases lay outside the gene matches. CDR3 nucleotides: TGCGCCAGCAGGCCTAGGACTAGTTATCTCATCGAGCAGTACTTC. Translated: CASRPRTSYLIEQYF.

For the CDR3, the DNA is TGTGCCAGCAGCCAAGGAGAAGCTTACGAGCAGTACTTC. Protein product: CASSQGEAYEQYF. The V and J genes are TRBV4-2 and TRBJ2-7, with D hard to call. CDR1 LGHNA and CDR2 YNFKEQ come from the germline V gene. V shed 1 base and J shed 4 bases, with 8 bases lying between them. This CDR3 is built from 13 residues.

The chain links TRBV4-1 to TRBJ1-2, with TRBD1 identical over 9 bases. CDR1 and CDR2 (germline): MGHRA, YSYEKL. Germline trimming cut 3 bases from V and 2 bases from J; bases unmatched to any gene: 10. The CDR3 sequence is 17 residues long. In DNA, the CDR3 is TGCGCCAGCAGCCACACACCGGGACAGGGTTTAAACTATGGCTACACCTTC. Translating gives CASSHTPGQGLNYGYTF.

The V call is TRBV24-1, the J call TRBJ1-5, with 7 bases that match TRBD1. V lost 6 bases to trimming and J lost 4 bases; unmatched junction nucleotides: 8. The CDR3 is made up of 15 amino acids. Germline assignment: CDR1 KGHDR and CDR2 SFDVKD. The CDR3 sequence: CATSFTGEPNQPQHF. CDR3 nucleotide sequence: TGTGCCACCAGTTTTACAGGGGAACCTAATCAGCCCCAGCATTTT.